Listed here are 17 T cell receptor beta chains from one sample, sequenced in a study of response to subunit inactivated influenza vaccine. TCRdb re-called the RT-PCR reads through MiXCR, storing one row per CDR3 protein. The table lists roughly 650,000 distinct CDR3 sequences, 14% of them singletons. Specimen: PBMCs from blood, collected around 15 days before vaccination. These TCRs come from a man aged 50 or older who received an inactivated influenza vaccine.

The table lists this clonotype with a few counts. The chain recombines TRBV6-5 with TRBJ2-7; 10 nucleotides align to TRBD1. Per germline, CDR1 MNHEY and CDR2 SVGAGI. This CDR3 has 15 amino acids. V dropped 2 bases and J dropped 3; count of bases not matched to a gene: 4. CDR3 coding DNA: TGTGCCAGCAGTTACACGGGACAGGGGCGCTACGAGCAGTACTTC. Translation gives CASSYTGQGRYEQYF.

This clonotype was counted only a few times. The chain couples TRBV7-8 to TRBJ1-1; perhaps TRBD1 as D (6 bases). This CDR3 spans 12 amino acids. Per the germline V gene, CDR1 is SGHVS and CDR2 is FQNEAQ. V lost 6 bases, J lost 8 bases, and 13 bases lay in between. The chain's CDR3 is CASSFLDSEAFF. CDR3 DNA: TGTGCCAGCAGTTTCCTGGACAGCGAAGCTTTCTTT.

The chain has TRBV28 and TRBJ2-2; D gene ambiguous. The V gene's germline CDR1 is MDHEN and CDR2 SYDVKM. Trimming cost V 5 bases and J 7 bases, with 17 bases left between them. The CDR3 has 15 amino acids. The CDR3 is CASSRSFDLVGELFF. CDR3 sequence (DNA): TGTGCCAGCAGTAGGTCTTTTGATTTGGTCGGGGAGCTGTTTTTT.

This clonotype was recorded a few times. V and J are TRBV28 and TRBJ1-2, with 7 bases matching TRBD1. The CDR3 loop spans 14 amino acids. J was trimmed by 0 bases and V by 5 bases; bases with no gene match: 3. Germline CDR1 MDHEN, CDR2 SYDVKM. In DNA form, the CDR3 reads TGTGCCAGCAGTCCGGGACAGACTAACTATGGCTACACCTTC. This codes for CASSPGQTNYGYTF.

This clonotype has ten or more counts. The chain uses TRBV27 and TRBJ2-7, with a weak D call TRBD1 (5 bases). CDR3 length equals 14 residues. The V gene's germline CDR1 is MNHEY and CDR2 SMNVEV (reference sequence). Trimming took 3 bases from V and 5 from J, leaving 14 bases between them. CDR3 region: CASSLAGYGHEQYF. CDR3 in DNA: TGTGCCAGCAGTTTGGCAGGGTATGGACACGAGCAGTACTTC.

This clonotype was detected ten times or more. This chain links TRBV25-1 with TRBJ1-6; 9 bases are a match to TRBD1. There are 16 residues in the CDR3. The V gene's germline CDR1 is MGHDK and CDR2 SYGVNS. V was clipped by 4 bases and J by 10 bases; unmatched bases: 11. DNA for the CDR3: TGTGCCAGCAGTGCGGGGACAGGGCCGAGGTACTCACCCCTCCACTTT. Encoded protein: CASSAGTGPRYSPLHF.

A few counts support this clonotype. The V and J genes are TRBV28 and TRBJ1-5; D is perhaps TRBD1 (5 bases). In germline, CDR1 is MDHEN, CDR2 SYDVKM. The CDR3 totals 15 residues. V gave up 5 bases and J gave up 2 bases, with 13 bases separating them. CDR3 amino acids: CASSRTLSGNQPQHF. CDR3 coding DNA: TGTGCCAGCAGTCGGACACTATCGGGCAATCAGCCCCAGCATTTT.

The chain employs TRBV4-1 and TRBJ2-6; possible D gene TRBD1, 5 bases. Germline CDR1 MGHRA, CDR2 YSYEKL. The ends were cut back, 0 bases at V and 0 bases at J, with 6 bases in the middle. There are 16 residues in the CDR3. CDR3 coding DNA: TGCGCCAGCAGCCAAGACGACAGCTCTGGGGCCAACGTCCTGACTTTC. As protein: CASSQDDSSGANVLTF.

V and J are TRBV7-9 and TRBJ2-3; tentative D call: TRBD1 (5 bases). The CDR3 has 14 amino acids. V was cut by 3 bases and J by 6 bases, with 13 bases left in between. Germline assignment: CDR1 SEHNR and CDR2 FQNEAQ (reference sequence). This CDR3 is CASSFIPGMDTQYF. The DNA for the CDR3 is TGTGCCAGCAGCTTCATACCAGGGATGGATACGCAGTATTTT.

The rearrangement uses TRBV2 and TRBJ1-5; no firm D call. The CDR3 has 14 amino acids. The germline CDR1 and CDR2 sequences are SNHLY and FYNNEI. V gave up 1 base and J gave up 0 bases, with 4 bases separating them. CDR3: CASSEGSSNQPQHF. DNA of the CDR3: TGTGCCAGCAGTGAAGGGAGTAGCAATCAGCCCCAGCATTTT.

Comment on this clonotype: The junction departs from the called germline gene at one end, perhaps through a read error. The chain links TRBV6-2 or TRBV6-3 to TRBJ2-6; D might be TRBD1 (6 bases). Germline values: CDR1 MNHEY, CDR2 SVGEGT. The CDR3 runs 17 residues. The CDR3 region has the DNA TGTGTCAGCAGCCCCGAGCCATACAGGGTTGGGGCCAACGTCCTGACTTTC. It encodes CVSSPEPYRVGANVLTF.

The chain links TRBV12-3 or TRBV12-4 to TRBJ2-6; no firm D call. Trimming removed 7 bases from V and 2 bases from J, with 12 bases in between. The CDR3 spans 15 residues. CDR3 nucleotide sequence: TGTGCCAGCACCCCCACACCCCCTGGGGCCAACGTCCTGACTTTC. This encodes CASTPTPPGANVLTF.

In this sample, this clonotype turned up a few times. V usage is TRBV20-1 and J usage is TRBJ2-2, with D tentatively TRBD1 (6 bases). The CDR3 runs to 15 residues. Trimming removed 6 bases from V and 5 bases from J, with 19 bases in between. Germline values: CDR1 DFQATT, CDR2 SNEGSKA (reference sequence). As DNA, the CDR3 is TGCAGTGCAGGGGACCACAGGGTCCTTACCGGGGAGCTGTTTTTT. Amino acids: CSAGDHRVLTGELFF.

This clonotype was seen many times. As DNA, the CDR3 is TGTGCCAGCAGTACCCGGGACCTCCGAACCGGGGAGCTGTTTTTT. Translating it yields CASSTRDLRTGELFF. The rearrangement links TRBV12-3 or TRBV12-4 to TRBJ2-2; D may correspond to TRBD1 or TRBD2 (5 bases each). The CDR3 sequence is 15 residues long. The V gene lost 5 bases and the J gene lost 5 bases, with 15 bases spanning the gap.

CDR3 amino acids: CASSLKGTSVNEQFF. The CDR3 nucleotides are TGTGCCAGCAGCTTAAAGGGGACTAGCGTAAATGAGCAGTTCTTC. This sequence joins TRBV7-3 and TRBJ2-1, with 10 bases matching TRBD2. With 1 base clipped from V and 7 bases from J, the junction kept 4 bases outside the gene matches. There are 15 residues in the CDR3. Germline V lookup: CDR1 SGHTA, CDR2 FQGTGA.

The chain uses TRBV5-1 and TRBJ1-6; TRBD1 matches 9 bases. This CDR3 is 16 amino acids long. Germline CDR1 SGHRS, CDR2 YFSETQ. The junction had 6 bases not matched to a gene; V was cut back by 1 base and J by 7 bases. The CDR3 is CASSLTGGQANSPLHF. In nucleotides, the CDR3 is TGCGCCAGCAGCTTGACAGGGGGCCAGGCCAATTCACCCCTCCACTTT.

This clonotype was observed a handful of times. This chain joins TRBV5-1 and TRBJ2-1; TRBD1 agrees at 8 bases. The V segment lost 1 base and the J segment 5 bases; nucleotides outside the gene matches: 17. Germline lookup yields CDR1 SGHRS and CDR2 YFSETQ. The CDR3 consists of 19 residues. The CDR3 reads CASSLISALGQVRDNEQFF. The CDR3 region has the DNA TGCGCCAGCAGCTTGATTTCTGCCCTGGGACAGGTTCGAGACAATGAGCAGTTCTTC.